Listed here are 29 T cell receptor beta chains from one sample, sequenced in a study of shared clonotypes between healthy human individuals. Only in-frame clones appear in the TCRdb table, and some are missing; sequencing was by immunoSEQ multiplex PCR. The data show roughly 500,000 clones, approximately 80% seen once. Sequenced material: PBMCs. The receptors originated from a woman in her thirties or forties in good health. Some clones in this sample may be carry-over from other donors' samples.

This clone was found many times. This chain joins TRBV14 and TRBJ2-1; D remains ambiguous. This CDR3 is 14 amino acids long. V gave up 2 bases and J gave up 5 bases, with 10 bases separating them. The germline V gene encodes CDR1 SGHDN and CDR2 FVKESK. CDR3 bases: TGTGCCAGCAGCCAAAACCCGTTTGACAATGAGCAGTTCTTC. Residues: CASSQNPFDNEQFF.

The genes are TRBV15 and TRBJ2-2; the match to TRBD1 covers 8 bases. The V gene end was trimmed by 0 bases and the J gene end by 0 bases; junction bases not matched to a gene: 3. This CDR3 spans 17 amino acids. Germline V gene sequence: CDR1 LNHNV, CDR2 YYDKDF (reference sequence). The CDR3 is CATSREVTGANTGELFF. The CDR3 nucleotides are TGTGCCACCAGCAGAGAAGTGACAGGGGCGAACACCGGGGAGCTGTTTTTT.

The V gene is TRBV6-5, the J gene TRBJ2-3; the match to TRBD2 covers 7 bases. CDR1 is MNHEY, CDR2 SVGAGI, per germline. V was pared by 10 bases and J by 3 bases, with 13 bases of the junction left unmatched. The CDR3 runs to 15 residues. Here the CDR3 DNA reads TGTGCCACTCGGATTGGGGGGGGATTGACAGATACGCAGTATTTT. Protein: CATRIGGGLTDTQYF.

The V call is TRBV6-1, the J call TRBJ2-7; D may be TRBD1 (6 bases). This CDR3 has 13 residues. The germline V gene encodes CDR1 MNHNS and CDR2 SASEGT. Trimming took 9 bases from V and 2 from J, leaving 14 bases between them. CDR3 DNA sequence: TGTGCCAGTTTGGGGGACAACACCTACGAGCAGTACTTC. This translates into CASLGDNTYEQYF.

This sequence joins TRBV7-2 and TRBJ2-2; possible D gene TRBD1, 6 bases. This CDR3 is 17 amino acids long. From germline, CDR1 is SGHTA and CDR2 FQGNSA. The ends were cut back, 0 bases at V and 2 bases at J, with 13 bases in the middle. The CDR3 spells CASSLAGQGLNTGELFF. The CDR3 region has the DNA TGTGCCAGCAGCTTAGCTGGCCAGGGGCTTAACACCGGGGAGCTGTTTTTT.

The rearrangement uses TRBV7-9 and TRBJ1-4; D call uncertain. The germline V and J ends were trimmed by 2 bases and 10 bases, with 11 bases remaining between them. The length of the CDR3 is 13 residues. Germline lookup yields CDR1 SEHNR and CDR2 FQNEAQ (reference sequence). This chain's CDR3 is CASSLRQEGKLFF. The CDR3 DNA reads as TGTGCCAGCAGCTTACGTCAAGAGGGAAAACTGTTTTTT.

As regards this clone: The germline gene is not matched at one end of the junction; a read error may be the cause. Other nucleotide sequences from this sample produce the same CDR3. V usage is TRBV25-1 and J usage is TRBJ2-5; 8 bases are shared with TRBD1. CDR3 length: 15 amino acids. Germline V gives CDR1 MGHDK, CDR2 SYGVNS. The CDR3 region is CASSEEDRAGETQYF. The DNA of the CDR3 is TGTGCCAGCAGTGAAGAGGACAGGGCAGGGGAGACTCAGTACTTC.

V usage is TRBV20-1 and J usage is TRBJ2-7; the match to TRBD2 covers 7 bases. V lost 3 bases, J lost 6 bases, and 2 bases stayed unmatched. The CDR3 loop spans 11 amino acids. CDR1 DFQATT and CDR2 SNEGSKA come from the germline V gene (reference sequence). CDR3 amino acids: CSARGLLEQYF. The CDR3 bases are TGCAGTGCTAGGGGACTACTCGAGCAGTACTTC.

This chain joins TRBV11-1 and TRBJ1-1; D call uncertain. The germline gives CDR1 SGHAT, CDR2 FQDESV (reference sequence). CDR3 size: 15 residues. V was shortened by 0 bases and J by 1 base, with 9 bases between the two germline ends. CDR3: CASSLASGTNTEAFF. CDR3 DNA sequence: TGTGCCAGCAGCTTAGCATCGGGAACGAACACTGAAGCTTTCTTT.

V and J are TRBV7-2 and TRBJ1-2; D is uncertain. The CDR3 runs 13 residues. CDR1 and CDR2 (germline): SGHTA, FQGNSA. Trimming took 5 bases from V and 8 from J, leaving 15 bases between them. Here the CDR3 DNA reads TGTGCCAGCAGCCTCACGGACGAGGGCGGCTACACCTTC. Residues: CASSLTDEGGYTF.

As for this clone: Other DNA variants within this sample encode the same CDR3. The rearrangement links TRBV19 to TRBJ1-2; D unresolved. This CDR3 contains 12 residues. Germline V gene lookup returns CDR1 LNHDA and CDR2 SQIVND (reference sequence). Trimming shortened V by 2 bases and J by 4 bases, and 5 bases separated the two germline ends. The CDR3 protein is CASSIRSYGYTF. CDR3 bases: TGTGCCAGTAGTATACGGAGCTATGGCTACACCTTC.

In its sample, this clone was seen a few times. The chain couples TRBV28 to TRBJ1-4; D call uncertain. The CDR3 consists of 12 residues. The V end was cut by 6 bases, the J end by 4 bases, with 6 bases between. Germline-derived CDR1 and CDR2 are MDHEN and SYDVKM. CDR3: CASRLNNEKLFF. CDR3 coding DNA: TGTGCCAGCAGGCTTAATAATGAAAAACTGTTTTTT.

This clone occurred a few times. Other DNA sequences in the sample encode the same CDR3. The J gene is TRBJ1-3, the V gene TRBV9, with D hard to call. The ends were cut back, 0 bases at V and 1 base at J, with 8 bases in the middle. This CDR3 has 15 residues. CDR1 SGDLS and CDR2 YYNGEE come from the germline V gene. CDR3 DNA: TGTGCCAGCAGCGTAGAGGGCTTTTCTGGAAACACCATATATTTT. It is translated as CASSVEGFSGNTIYF.

This chain links TRBV4-3 with TRBJ2-7, with a possible D match to TRBD1 (8 bases). The CDR3 is made up of 18 amino acids. Germline V lookup: CDR1 LGHNA, CDR2 YSLEER. Between the trimmed V and J ends, which lost 3 bases and 2 bases, there was a span of 23 bases. In DNA, the CDR3 is TGCGCCAGCAGCCACTCGGGGGGCCCGGGACAGGTCACCTACGAGCAGTACTTC. As protein: CASSHSGGPGQVTYEQYF.

The chain is built from TRBV6-5 and TRBJ1-4; 7 nucleotides line up with TRBD1. The CDR3 has 14 residues. Looked up from germline, CDR1 is MNHEY and CDR2 is SVGAGI. The junction had 9 bases not matched to a gene; V was cut back by 10 bases and J by 4 bases. The CDR3 loop is CATLPSGGNEKLFF. The CDR3 DNA follows: TGTGCCACACTCCCTTCAGGGGGTAATGAAAAACTGTTTTTT.

The V call is TRBV18, the J call TRBJ1-1, with TRBD1 as a possible D gene (6 bases). The CDR3 totals 17 residues. Trimming left V 2 bases short and J 0 bases short, with 16 bases between. CDR1 and CDR2 (germline): KGHSH, LQKENI. The CDR3 region is CASSPDRTRALNTEAFF. The DNA of the CDR3 is TGTGCCAGCTCACCAGACAGGACCCGGGCCCTGAACACTGAAGCTTTCTTT.

The chain links TRBV7-6 to TRBJ2-5; possible D gene TRBD2, 6 bases. Germline V CDR1 and CDR2: SGHVS, FNYEAQ. With 0 bases removed from V and 2 bases from J, the gap between germline ends came to 10 bases. There are 15 residues in the CDR3. CDR3 nucleotide sequence: TGTGCCAGCAGCTTAGCAGTGCGGGAACAAGAGACCCAGTACTTC. It encodes CASSLAVREQETQYF. The complete variable domain, with remaining parts taken from reference TRBV7-6 and TRBJ2-5, reads GAGVSQSPRYKVTKRGQDVALRCDPISGHVSLYWYRQALGQGPEFLTYFNYEAQQDKSGLPNDRFSAERPEGSISTLTIQRTEQRDSAMYRCASSLAVREQETQYFGPGTRLLVL.

The chain carries TRBV14 and TRBJ1-3; no firm D call. CDR1 is SGHDN, CDR2 FVKESK, per germline. The CDR3 sequence is 17 residues long. Trimming left V 4 bases short and J 3 bases short, with 19 bases between. CDR3 in DNA: TGTGCCAGCAGCCCTCCCGGGTACATCGGACGTGGAAACACCATATATTTT. This translates into CASSPPGYIGRGNTIYF.

Details on this clone: Other DNA sequences in this sample translate to the same CDR3. The chain has TRBV7-9 and TRBJ1-5; 7 nucleotides align to TRBD1. From germline, CDR1 is SEHNR and CDR2 FQNEAQ (reference sequence). This CDR3 has 13 residues. V trimming: 5 bases; J trimming: 4 bases; junction bases outside the gene matches: 2. The CDR3 bases are TGTGCCAGCAGCCCGACAGGGAATCAGCCCCAGCATTTT. This translates into CASSPTGNQPQHF.

The V gene is TRBV19, the J gene TRBJ1-1; 8 nucleotides align to TRBD1. The CDR3 spans 13 residues. Germline V CDR1 and CDR2: LNHDA, SQIVND (reference sequence). With 5 bases clipped from V and 4 bases from J, the junction kept 3 bases outside the gene matches. In DNA, the CDR3 is TGTGCCAGTAGTTTGGACAGGGTCACTGAAGCTTTCTTT. Encoded protein: CASSLDRVTEAFF.

J is TRBJ2-5 and V is TRBV18; D is unresolved. Germline V gene lookup returns CDR1 KGHSH and CDR2 LQKENI. Trimming removed 2 bases at V and 5 bases at J, with 9 bases between. The CDR3 spans 13 residues. The CDR3 DNA sequence: TGTGCCAGCTCACCAGAAATAAGGGAGACCCAGTACTTC. It encodes CASSPEIRETQYF.

This clone was detected once. This rearrangement joins TRBV28 to TRBJ2-3, with TRBD2 matching 16 bases. Germline-derived CDR1 and CDR2 are MDHEN and SYDVKM. The V gene end was trimmed by 3 bases and the J gene end by 10 bases; junction bases not matched to a gene: 4. The CDR3 length is 15 residues. In nucleotides, the CDR3 is TGTGCCAGCAGTTTGGGACTAGCGGGAGGGGGCGCGCAGTATTTT. This codes for CASSLGLAGGGAQYF.

The rearrangement joins TRBV7-9 to TRBJ1-2; 8 bases fit TRBD1. V shed 0 bases and J 6 bases; nucleotides not matched to a gene: 9. This CDR3 contains 16 residues. Germline V CDR1 and CDR2: SEHNR, FQNEAQ (reference sequence). CDR3 amino acids: CASSLALGQDNDGYTF. The CDR3 coding sequence is TGTGCCAGCAGCTTAGCGCTGGGACAGGATAATGATGGCTACACCTTC.

Worth noting for this clone: This likely reflects a read error, since a far larger clone is one base away. The chain recombines TRBV2 with TRBJ1-1; tentative D call: TRBD1 (6 bases). From germline, CDR1 is SNHLY and CDR2 FYNNEI. V lost 5 bases, J lost 5 bases, and 15 bases lay in between. The CDR3 is 14 amino acids. As DNA, the CDR3 is TGTGCCAGCAGTTCGGGGGGGCACATGACTGAAGCTTTCTTT. Protein: CASSSGGHMTEAFF.

This rearrangement joins TRBV27 to TRBJ2-1; 10 bases match TRBD2. With 1 base clipped from V and 8 bases from J, the junction kept 8 bases outside the gene matches. Germline V gene sequence: CDR1 MNHEY, CDR2 SMNVEV (reference sequence). The CDR3 contains 16 residues. CDR3 residues: CASSLFQAGGSDEQFF. The CDR3 DNA follows: TGTGCCAGCAGTTTATTCCAAGCGGGGGGGAGCGATGAGCAGTTCTTC.

This clone has a count of ten or more. The V call is TRBV5-6, the J call TRBJ1-5; 7 nucleotides line up with TRBD1. V shed 10 bases, J shed 2 bases, and the junction held 9 bases outside the gene matches. CDR3 length equals 14 residues. The germline gives CDR1 SGHDT, CDR2 YYEEEE. CDR3 bases: TGTGCCGGTACCGGGACAGACGGCAATCAGCCCCAGCATTTT. Translating it yields CAGTGTDGNQPQHF.

The CDR3 spells CASSARQGGTEAFF. DNA of the CDR3: TGTGCCAGCAGCGCAAGACAGGGGGGCACTGAAGCTTTCTTT. The chain links TRBV7-3 to TRBJ1-1, with TRBD1 matching over 9 bases. This CDR3 spans 14 amino acids. Per germline, CDR1 SGHTA and CDR2 FQGTGA. J was trimmed by 4 bases and V by 5 bases; bases with no gene match: 5.

The chain uses TRBV5-1 and TRBJ2-7, with TRBD1 matching over 7 bases. CDR1 and CDR2 (germline): SGHRS, YFSETQ. This CDR3 spans 13 amino acids. The junction had 3 bases not matched to a gene; V was cut back by 2 bases and J by 4 bases. The CDR3 sequence: CASSFDREYEQYF. CDR3 coding DNA: TGCGCCAGCAGCTTTGACAGGGAATACGAGCAGTACTTC. The full variable domain, completed using reference TRBV5-1 and TRBJ2-7, is KAGVTQTPRYLIKTRGQQVTLSCSPISGHRSVSWYQQTPGQGLQFLFEYFSETQRNKGNFPGRFSGRQFSNSRSEMNVSTLELGDSALYLCASSFDREYEQYFGPGTRLTVT.

V usage is TRBV18 and J usage is TRBJ2-5, with D tentatively TRBD1 (6 bases). This CDR3 is 15 amino acids long. Germline V CDR1 and CDR2: KGHSH, LQKENI. The V gene lost 3 bases and the J gene lost 3 bases, with 14 bases spanning the gap. The CDR3 nucleotides are TGTGCCAGCTCACCGGCCGACAGGTCGGAAGAGACCCAGTACTTC. This translates into CASSPADRSEETQYF.